These 8 T cell receptor beta chains were sequenced from one sample in a study of blood T cell repertoires in COVID-19. Sequencing was performed with immunoSEQ multiplex PCR; in TCRdb, only in-frame clones are kept and a portion is missing. The table has 350,000 to 500,000 clones, roughly 88% seen once. Sequencing was done on a sample of PBMCs or T cells enriched from blood (not recorded which). Every receptor here comes from a woman aged 18-29 years who had been exposed to COVID-19.

This rearrangement joins TRBV6-5 to TRBJ1-3; TRBD1 aligns across 7 bases. The length of the CDR3 is 15 residues. V lost 0 bases to trimming and J lost 6 bases; unmatched junction nucleotides: 5. Looked up from germline, CDR1 is MNHEY and CDR2 is SVGAGI. For the CDR3, the DNA is TGTGCCAGCAGTTACTCGAACAGGGGCCAAAACACCATATATTTT. Translated, it gives CASSYSNRGQNTIYF.

The chain couples TRBV6-5 to TRBJ1-5, with D perhaps TRBD1 (6 bases). The CDR3 length is 15 residues. Looked up from germline, CDR1 is MNHEY and CDR2 is SVGAGI. Trimming stripped 5 bases from V and 7 bases from J, with 18 bases between. CDR3 loop: CASSPSGGGHQPQHF. As DNA, the CDR3 is TGTGCCAGCAGTCCCTCGGGTGGGGGCCACCAGCCCCAGCATTTT.

In its sample, this clone was seen a few times. The V and J genes are TRBV7-7 and TRBJ2-3; D is ambiguous. V lost 6 bases to trimming and J lost 4 bases, with 8 bases between them. Germline-derived CDR1 and CDR2 are SSHAT and FNYEAQ (reference sequence). This CDR3 is 12 amino acids long. The CDR3 here is CASSPSSDTQYF. CDR3 coding DNA: TGTGCCAGCAGTCCTTCTTCAGATACGCAGTATTTT.

V gene TRBV30 combines with J gene TRBJ2-1; 13 bases are a match to TRBD2. With 7 bases clipped from V and 12 bases from J, the junction kept 6 bases outside the gene matches. Germline lookup yields CDR1 GTSNPN and CDR2 SVGIG (reference sequence). The CDR3 is made up of 12 amino acids. The CDR3 nucleotides read TGTGCCTCGCGGGGACTAGCGGGGATGCAGTTCTTC. This translates into CASRGLAGMQFF.

This chain connects TRBV7-2 to TRBJ1-6; D not certain. CDR1 and CDR2 from the germline V gene are SGHTA and FQGNSA. The CDR3 is 15 amino acids. The V and J ends lost 2 bases and 2 bases respectively, with 7 bases between them. CDR3 region: CASSLRGPYNSPLHF. The CDR3 DNA reads TGTGCCAGCAGCTTACGAGGTCCCTATAATTCACCCCTCCACTTT.

About this clone: Additional DNA sequences in this sample encode the identical CDR3. V usage is TRBV5-1 and J usage is TRBJ2-7; D gene uncertain. V lost 0 bases to trimming and J lost 7 bases, with 5 bases between them. The CDR3 spans 11 residues. Germline loops: CDR1 SGHRS, CDR2 YFSETQ. CDR3 DNA sequence: TGCGCCAGCAGCTTGGGTCGTGAGCAGTACTTC. Encoded protein: CASSLGREQYF.

The rearrangement joins TRBV3-1 (or the pseudogene TRBV3-2) to TRBJ1-1; tentatively, D is TRBD1 (5 bases). V was clipped by 0 bases and J by 4 bases, with 21 bases between them. The length of the CDR3 is 18 residues. In germline, CDR1 is LGHDT, CDR2 YNNKEL (reference sequence). The CDR3 here is CASSQDLFFQGGFTEAFF. CDR3 coding DNA: TGTGCCAGCAGCCAAGATCTATTTTTTCAGGGTGGGTTCACTGAAGCTTTCTTT.

The chain couples TRBV7-2 to TRBJ2-4; 7 bases fit TRBD1. Germline V gene sequence: CDR1 SGHTA, CDR2 FQGNSA. The CDR3 totals 15 residues. V lost 5 bases, J lost 9 bases, and 13 bases stayed unmatched. The CDR3 reads CASSLNSGTVVIQYF. The CDR3 nucleotides are TGTGCCAGCAGCCTCAATTCCGGGACAGTCGTCATTCAGTACTTC.